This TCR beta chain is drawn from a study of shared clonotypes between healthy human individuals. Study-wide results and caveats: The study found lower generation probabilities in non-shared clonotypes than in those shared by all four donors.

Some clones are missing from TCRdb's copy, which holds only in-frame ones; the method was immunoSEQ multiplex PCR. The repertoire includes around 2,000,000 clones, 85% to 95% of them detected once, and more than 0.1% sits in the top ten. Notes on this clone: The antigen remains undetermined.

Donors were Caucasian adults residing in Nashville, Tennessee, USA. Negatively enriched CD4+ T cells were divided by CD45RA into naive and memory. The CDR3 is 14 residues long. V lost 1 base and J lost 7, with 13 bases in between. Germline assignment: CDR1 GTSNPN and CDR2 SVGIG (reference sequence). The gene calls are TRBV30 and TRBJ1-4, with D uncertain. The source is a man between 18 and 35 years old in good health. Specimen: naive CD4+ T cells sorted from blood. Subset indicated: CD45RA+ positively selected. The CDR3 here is CAWSAAQVPEKLFF. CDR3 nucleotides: TGTGCCTGGAGTGCAGCTCAGGTGCCTGAAAAACTGTTTTTT. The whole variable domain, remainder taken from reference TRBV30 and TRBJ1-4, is SQTIHQWPATLVQPVGSPLSLECTVEGTSNPNLYWYRQAAGRGLQLLFYSVGIGQISSEVPQNLSASRPQDRQFILSSKKLLLSDSGFYLCAWSAAQVPEKLFFGSGTQLSVL.